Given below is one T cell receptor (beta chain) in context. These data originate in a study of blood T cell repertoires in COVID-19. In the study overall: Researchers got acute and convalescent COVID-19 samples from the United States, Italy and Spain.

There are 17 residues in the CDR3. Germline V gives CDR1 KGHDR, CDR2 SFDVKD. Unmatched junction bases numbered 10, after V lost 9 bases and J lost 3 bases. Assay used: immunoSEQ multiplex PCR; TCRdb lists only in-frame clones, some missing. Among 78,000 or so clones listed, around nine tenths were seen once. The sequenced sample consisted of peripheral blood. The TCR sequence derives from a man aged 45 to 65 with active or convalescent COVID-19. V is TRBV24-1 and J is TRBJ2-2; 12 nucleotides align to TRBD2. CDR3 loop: CATGPLAGGFDTGELFF. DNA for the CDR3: TGTGCCACCGGACCTCTAGCGGGGGGGTTTGACACCGGGGAGCTGTTTTTT.